A selection of T cell receptor beta chains follows, all from one sample in a study of blood T cell repertoires in COVID-19. Generated by immunoSEQ multiplex PCR, the TCRdb table keeps only in-frame clones and is missing some. The sample yields about 170,000 clones, about 93% seen once. Sequencing was performed on peripheral blood. Receptors were obtained from a woman in her 50s with acute or convalescent COVID-19. The CDR3 runs from the conserved cysteine through the conserved F or W. The D gene is left open where the match is weak. The size of a clone is reported for some rows only, either as once, few or many, or as a class for expanded clones.

v_call	j_call	clone_size	d_call	cdr3_aa	cdr3_nt
TRBV5-1	TRBJ2-2	-	TRBD1	CASSCRQGITGELFF	TGCGCCAGCAGCTGCCGACAGGGTATCACCGGGGAGCTGTTTTTT
TRBV25-1	TRBJ2-7	-	-	CASSEYFRGQANYEQYF	TGTGCCAGCAGTGAATATTTTAGAGGGCAGGCCAACTACGAGCAGTACTTC
TRBV28	TRBJ2-5	once	-	CASSGGSLPGTQYF	TGTGCCAGCAGTGGAGGGAGCCTCCCAGGGACCCAGTACTTC
TRBV12-3/TRBV12-4	TRBJ1-2	-	-	CASSFGENYGYTF	TGTGCCAGCAGTTTTGGTGAGAACTATGGCTACACCTTC
TRBV7-2	TRBJ2-7	-	-	CASSLAWGRDEQYF	TGTGCCAGCAGCTTAGCCTGGGGGCGTGACGAGCAGTACTTC
TRBV12-3/TRBV12-4	TRBJ1-1	-	-	CASTFGQTTEAFF	TGTGCCAGCACCTTTGGACAGACCACTGAAGCTTTCTTT
TRBV11-2	TRBJ2-1	-	-	CASSLDKEGYSSYNEQFF	TGTGCCAGCAGCTTAGATAAGGAGGGGTACAGCTCCTACAATGAGCAGTTCTTC
TRBV5-1	TRBJ1-6	-	-	CASSLANYDSLNYSPLHF	TGCGCCAGCAGCTTGGCCAATTACGACAGCCTCAACTATTCACCCCTCCACTTT
TRBV20-1	TRBJ2-4	-	-	CSALNKNIQYF	TGCAGTGCTTTAAACAAAAACATTCAGTACTTC
TRBV7-8	TRBJ1-3	-	-	CASSLARDQGWGGNTIYF	TGTGCCAGCAGCTTAGCGCGGGATCAGGGATGGGGAGGAAACACCATATATTTT
TRBV5-1	TRBJ1-4	once	TRBD1	CASSLQGADEKLFF	TGCGCCAGCAGCTTACAGGGGGCGGATGAAAAACTGTTTTTT
TRBV19	TRBJ1-2	-	TRBD1	CASSISMGQAYTF	TGTGCCAGTAGTATATCAATGGGACAGGCCTACACCTTC
TRBV30	TRBJ2-1	-	TRBD1	CAWSPGDRGNEQFF	TGTGCCTGGAGCCCGGGGGACAGGGGCAATGAGCAGTTCTTC
TRBV3-1/TRBV3-2	TRBJ1-1	-	-	CASSQGKNTGAFF	TGTGCCAGCAGCCAAGGGAAGAACACGGGGGCTTTCTTT
TRBV7-7	TRBJ2-1	-	TRBD1	CASSPGRTGGNEQFF	TGTGCTAGCAGCCCCGGGAGGACAGGGGGCAATGAGCAGTTCTTC
TRBV7-2	TRBJ1-5	-	-	CASSSGTYSNQPQHF	TGTGCCAGCAGCTCCGGGACTTATAGCAATCAGCCCCAGCATTTT